This T cell receptor (beta chain) appears in the sequencing data of a study of beta chain features in type 1 diabetes. What was sequenced were expressed TCRB transcripts, since all of the isolated RNA had been reverse transcribed. The assay was immunoSEQ multiplex PCR, and TCRdb's table has in-frame clones only and misses some. Among about 700,000 clones listed, 13% were seen once. Broader study findings: Comparison showed that naive, central memory and Treg TCRB repertoires appeared more similar among patients than among healthy donors. Patients with Type 1 diabetes showed moderately but significantly shorter TCRB CDR3s in all four CD4+ subsets.

This clone was observed a handful of times. Its antigen is not known. V lost 2 bases to trimming and J lost 2 bases, with 16 bases between them. In germline, CDR1 is MNHNS, CDR2 SASEGT. The CDR3 spans 16 residues. The source is a man in his late teens or twenties with type 1 diabetes. The gene calls are TRBV6-1 and TRBJ2-7; D may be TRBD2 (5 bases). Sequencing input: naive CD4+ T cells from blood. For the CDR3, the DNA is TGTGCCAGCAGTGAATTCGGGGATCACCCTCCCTACGAGCAGTACTTC. Protein sequence: CASSEFGDHPPYEQYF.